This T cell receptor (beta chain) was sequenced in a study of T-cell memory formation after mild COVID-19. General study points: CD8+ contracting clones occupied EMRA, while CD4+ ones occupied mainly CM and EM.

This clonotype appeared a few times. Its antigen is currently unknown. MiXCR, run by TCRdb on the 5' RACE reads, gives a single entry per CDR3 protein. Of 380,000 or so distinct CDR3 sequences in the sample, approximately 14% were seen once. This TCR came from a man between 18 and 35 years old who had mild COVID-19 (a few samples of this study predate the infection). Cell type and time point are not known. Sequenced material: PBMCs or a T cell subset sorted from them (not recorded which).

This CDR3 is CASSQTRSGGGYGYTF. DNA of the CDR3: TGTGCCAGCAGTCAAACTCGCTCAGGGGGTGGCTATGGCTACACCTTC. The chain couples TRBV6-5 to TRBJ1-2; TRBD1 matches at 7 bases. This CDR3 is built from 16 residues. Trimming cost V 5 bases and J 4 bases; bases outside gene matches: 13. Germline V gives CDR1 MNHEY, CDR2 SVGAGI.